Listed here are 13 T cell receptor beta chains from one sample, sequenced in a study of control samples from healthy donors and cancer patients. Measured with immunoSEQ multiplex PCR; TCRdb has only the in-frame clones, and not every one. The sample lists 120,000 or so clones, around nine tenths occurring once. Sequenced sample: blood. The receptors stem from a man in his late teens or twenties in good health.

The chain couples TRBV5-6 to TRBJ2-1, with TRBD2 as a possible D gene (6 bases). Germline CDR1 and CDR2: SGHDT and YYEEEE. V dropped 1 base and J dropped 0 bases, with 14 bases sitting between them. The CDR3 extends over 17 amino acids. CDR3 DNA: TGTGCCAGCAGCTTGTGGTCTGCGGGAAGCTCCTACAATGAGCAGTTCTTC. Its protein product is CASSLWSAGSSYNEQFF.

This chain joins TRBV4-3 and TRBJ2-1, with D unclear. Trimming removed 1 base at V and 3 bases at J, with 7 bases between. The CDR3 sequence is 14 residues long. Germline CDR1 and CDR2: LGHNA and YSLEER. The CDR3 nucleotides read TGCGCCAGCAGCCAAGGGGATTACTACAATGAGCAGTTCTTC. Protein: CASSQGDYYNEQFF.

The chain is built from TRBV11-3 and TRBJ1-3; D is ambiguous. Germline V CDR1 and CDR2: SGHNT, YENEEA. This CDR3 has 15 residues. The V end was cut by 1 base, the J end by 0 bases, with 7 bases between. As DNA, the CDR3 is TGTGCCAGCAGCTTAGTGACCCACTCTGGAAACACCATATATTTT. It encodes CASSLVTHSGNTIYF.

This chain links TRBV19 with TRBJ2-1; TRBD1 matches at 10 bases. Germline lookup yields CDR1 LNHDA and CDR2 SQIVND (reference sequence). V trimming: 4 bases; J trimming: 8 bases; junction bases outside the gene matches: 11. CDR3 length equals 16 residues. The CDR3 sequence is CASSTRQGAPRDEQFF. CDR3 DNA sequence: TGTGCCAGTAGTACACGACAGGGGGCGCCAAGAGATGAGCAGTTCTTC. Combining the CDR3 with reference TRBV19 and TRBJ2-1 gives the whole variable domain DGGITQSPKYLFRKEGQNVTLSCEQNLNHDAMYWYRQDPGQGLRLIYYSQIVNDFQKGDIAEGYSVSREKKESFPLTVTSAQKNPTAFYLCASSTRQGAPRDEQFFGPGTRLTVL.

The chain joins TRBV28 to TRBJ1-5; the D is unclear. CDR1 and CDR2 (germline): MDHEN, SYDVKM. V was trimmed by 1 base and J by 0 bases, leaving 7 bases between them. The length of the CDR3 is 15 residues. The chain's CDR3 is CASSLSGNSNQPQHF. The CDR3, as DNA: TGTGCCAGCAGTTTATCGGGGAATAGCAATCAGCCCCAGCATTTT.

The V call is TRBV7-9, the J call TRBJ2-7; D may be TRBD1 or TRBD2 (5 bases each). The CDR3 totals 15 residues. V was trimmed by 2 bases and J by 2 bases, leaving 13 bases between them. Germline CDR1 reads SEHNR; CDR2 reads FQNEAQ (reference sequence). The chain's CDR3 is CASSLIRDDAYEQYF. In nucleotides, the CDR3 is TGTGCCAGCAGCTTAATTAGGGACGATGCCTACGAGCAGTACTTC.

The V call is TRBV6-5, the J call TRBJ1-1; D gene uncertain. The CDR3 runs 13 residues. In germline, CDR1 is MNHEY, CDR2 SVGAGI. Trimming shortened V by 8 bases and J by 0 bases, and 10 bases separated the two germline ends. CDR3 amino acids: CASGGLLNTEAFF. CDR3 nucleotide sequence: TGTGCCAGCGGAGGGCTATTGAACACTGAAGCTTTCTTT.

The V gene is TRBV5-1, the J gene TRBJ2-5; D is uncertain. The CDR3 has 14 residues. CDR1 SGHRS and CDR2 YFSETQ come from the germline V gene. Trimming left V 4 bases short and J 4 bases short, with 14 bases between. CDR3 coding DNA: TGCGCCAGCAGCCTGGACCGGCCCGCAGAGACCCAGTACTTC. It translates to CASSLDRPAETQYF.

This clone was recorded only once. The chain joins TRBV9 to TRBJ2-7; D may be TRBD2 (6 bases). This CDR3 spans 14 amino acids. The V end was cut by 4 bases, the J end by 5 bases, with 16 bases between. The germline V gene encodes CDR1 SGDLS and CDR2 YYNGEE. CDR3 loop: CASSPSEGPNEQYV. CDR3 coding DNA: TGTGCCAGCAGCCCCTCGGAGGGTCCCAACGAGCAGTACGTC.

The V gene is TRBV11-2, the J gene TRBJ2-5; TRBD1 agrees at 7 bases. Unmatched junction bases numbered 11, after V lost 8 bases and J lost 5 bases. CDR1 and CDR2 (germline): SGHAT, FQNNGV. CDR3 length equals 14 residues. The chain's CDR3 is CASCSQGMGETQYF. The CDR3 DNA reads TGTGCCAGCTGCTCACAGGGGATGGGGGAGACCCAGTACTTC.

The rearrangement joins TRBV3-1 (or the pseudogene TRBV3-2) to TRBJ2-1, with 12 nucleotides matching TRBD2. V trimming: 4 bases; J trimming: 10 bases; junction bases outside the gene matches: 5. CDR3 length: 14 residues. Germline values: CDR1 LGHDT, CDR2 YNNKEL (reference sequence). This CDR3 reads CASSPGLAGPEQFF. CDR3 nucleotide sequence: TGTGCCAGCAGCCCCGGACTAGCGGGGCCGGAGCAGTTCTTC.

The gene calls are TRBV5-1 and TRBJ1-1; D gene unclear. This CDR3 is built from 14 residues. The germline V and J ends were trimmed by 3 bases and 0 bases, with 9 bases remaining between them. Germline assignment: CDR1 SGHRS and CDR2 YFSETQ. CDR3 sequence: CASSWKHMNTEAFF. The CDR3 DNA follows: TGCGCCAGCAGCTGGAAACATATGAACACTGAAGCTTTCTTT.

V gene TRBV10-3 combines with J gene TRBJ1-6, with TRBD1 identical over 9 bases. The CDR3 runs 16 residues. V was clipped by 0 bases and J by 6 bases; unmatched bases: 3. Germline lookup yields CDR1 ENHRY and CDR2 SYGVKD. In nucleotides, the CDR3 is TGTGCCATCAGTGAGTCTAAGGACAGGGGTAATTCACCCCTCCACTTT. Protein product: CAISESKDRGNSPLHF.